This TCR beta chain comes out of a study of low-dose radiotherapy and immunotherapy resistance in tumors. Alpha and beta chains were covered, as first-strand cDNA relied on TRAV- and TRBV-specific primers. The authors ran around 18 PCR cycles to amplify TCRs with a constant-region primer and V-primer adapter. TCRdb reprocessed the reads via MiXCR and lists one record per CDR3 protein. The sample lists 55,000 to 70,000 distinct CDR3 sequences; approximately 25% were seen once. The sample's time point: before trial treatment. Patients eligible had advanced solid tumors without tumor-infiltrating lymphocytes. This CDR3 region has 14 residues. V lost 3 bases, J lost 3 bases, and 1 base stayed unmatched. Germline loops: CDR1 KGHSH, CDR2 LQKENI. This clonotype came up many times.

The chain joins TRBV18 to TRBJ1-1; 10 positions match TRBD1. The TCR was taken from a male donor with prostate cancer. This sample comprised PBMCs, obtained before treatment. The CDR3 is CASSPDRGDTEAFF. The CDR3 nucleotides are TGTGCCAGCTCACCGGACAGGGGGGACACTGAAGCTTTCTTT.